The 5 T cell receptor beta chains below were found in one sample sequenced in a study of blood T cell repertoires in COVID-19. Generated by immunoSEQ multiplex PCR, the TCRdb table keeps only in-frame clones and is missing some. The sample consists of over 110,000 clones, approximately 81% of them appearing once. The sequencing input was PBMCs or T cells enriched from blood (not recorded which). The receptors here all came from a man aged 40-49 years with acute COVID-19.

The chain carries TRBV27 and TRBJ2-7; TRBD2 matches at 13 bases. Germline-derived CDR1 and CDR2 are MNHEY and SMNVEV (reference sequence). Trimming at V came to 5 bases and at J to 2 bases, leaving 3 bases not matched to a gene. The CDR3 covers 15 residues. The DNA of the CDR3 is TGTGCCAGCAGTGCAACTAGCGGGGGGGCCTACGAGCAGTACTTC. Translated, it gives CASSATSGGAYEQYF.

The rearrangement links TRBV2 to TRBJ2-2; TRBD2 is a possible D gene (6 bases). V shed 7 bases and J shed 3 bases, with 15 bases lying between them. Germline CDR1 reads SNHLY; CDR2 reads FYNNEI. The CDR3 sequence is 15 residues long. CDR3 loop: CASIAGNEDTGELFF. The CDR3 DNA follows: TGTGCCAGCATCGCGGGGAATGAGGACACCGGGGAGCTGTTTTTT.

V and J are TRBV6-5 and TRBJ1-1; 7 nucleotides agree with TRBD1. Germline V CDR1 and CDR2: MNHEY, SVGAGI. The CDR3 spans 14 residues. V lost 2 bases to trimming and J lost 1 base; unmatched junction nucleotides: 1. The CDR3 spells CASSYTGANTEAFF. CDR3 bases: TGTGCCAGCAGTTACACAGGGGCGAACACTGAAGCTTTCTTT.

The chain employs TRBV27 and TRBJ1-4; D may be TRBD1 (5 bases). This CDR3 spans 13 amino acids. The germline CDR1 and CDR2 sequences are MNHEY and SMNVEV (reference sequence). V dropped 9 bases and J dropped 6 bases, with 14 bases sitting between them. The CDR3 spells CASKGVGDEKLFF. DNA for the CDR3: TGTGCCAGTAAAGGGGTAGGGGATGAAAAACTGTTTTTT.

This clone has just one count. V and J are TRBV28 and TRBJ1-6, with D tentatively TRBD1 (5 bases). V was clipped by 7 bases and J by 11 bases, with 15 bases between them. Germline assignment: CDR1 MDHEN and CDR2 SYDVKM. The length of the CDR3 is 13 residues. The CDR3 sequence is CASTLGGYPPLHF. The DNA of the CDR3 is TGTGCCAGCACCCTCGGGGGTTATCCACCCCTCCACTTT.